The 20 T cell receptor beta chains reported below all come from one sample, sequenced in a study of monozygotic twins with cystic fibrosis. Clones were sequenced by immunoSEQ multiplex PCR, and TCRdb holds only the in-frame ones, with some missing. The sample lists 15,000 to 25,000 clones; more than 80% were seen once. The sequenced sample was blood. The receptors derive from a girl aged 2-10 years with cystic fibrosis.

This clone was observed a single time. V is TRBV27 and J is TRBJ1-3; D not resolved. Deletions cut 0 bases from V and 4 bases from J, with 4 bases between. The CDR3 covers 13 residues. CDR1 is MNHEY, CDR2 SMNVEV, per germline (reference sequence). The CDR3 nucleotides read TGTGCCAGCAGTTTATCGTGGGGAAACACCATATATTTT. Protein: CASSLSWGNTIYF.

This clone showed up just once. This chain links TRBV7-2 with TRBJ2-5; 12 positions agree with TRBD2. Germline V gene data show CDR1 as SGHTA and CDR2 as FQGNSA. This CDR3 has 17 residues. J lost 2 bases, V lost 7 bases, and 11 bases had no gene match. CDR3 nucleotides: TGTGCCAGCACCCTGGCTAGCGGGAGGGCCGGTCAAGAGACCCAGTACTTC. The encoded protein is CASTLASGRAGQETQYF. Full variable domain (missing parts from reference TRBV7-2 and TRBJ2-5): GAGVSQSPSNKVTEKGKDVELRCDPISGHTALYWYRQSLGQGLEFLIYFQGNSAPDKSGLPSDRFSAERTGGSVSTLTIQRTQQEDSAVYLCASTLASGRAGQETQYFGPGTRLLVL.

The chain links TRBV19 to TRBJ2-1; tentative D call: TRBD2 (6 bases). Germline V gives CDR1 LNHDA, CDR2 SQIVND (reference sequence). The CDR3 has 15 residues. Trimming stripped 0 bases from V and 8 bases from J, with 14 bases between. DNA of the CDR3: TGTGCCAGTAGTATAGAGGGGGGTTTCAGACATGAGCAGTTCTTC. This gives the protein CASSIEGGFRHEQFF.

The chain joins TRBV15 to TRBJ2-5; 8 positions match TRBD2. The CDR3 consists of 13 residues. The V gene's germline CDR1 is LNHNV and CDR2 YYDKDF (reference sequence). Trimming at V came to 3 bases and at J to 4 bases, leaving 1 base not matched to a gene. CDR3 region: CATSSGRGETQYF. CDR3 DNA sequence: TGTGCCACCAGCAGCGGGAGGGGAGAGACCCAGTACTTC.

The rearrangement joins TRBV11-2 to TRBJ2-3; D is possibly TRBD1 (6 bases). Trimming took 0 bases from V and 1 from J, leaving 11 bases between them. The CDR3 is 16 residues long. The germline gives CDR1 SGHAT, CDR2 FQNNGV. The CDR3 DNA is TGTGCCAGCAGCTTAGATCCGCCAGGGGGCACAGATACGCAGTATTTT. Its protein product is CASSLDPPGGTDTQYF.

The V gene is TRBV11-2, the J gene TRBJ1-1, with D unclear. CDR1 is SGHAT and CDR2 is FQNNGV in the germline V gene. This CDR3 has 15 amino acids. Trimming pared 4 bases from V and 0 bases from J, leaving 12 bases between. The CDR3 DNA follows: TGTGCCAGCAGCTCTTCAAATGTGTTGAACACTGAAGCTTTCTTT. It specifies CASSSSNVLNTEAFF.

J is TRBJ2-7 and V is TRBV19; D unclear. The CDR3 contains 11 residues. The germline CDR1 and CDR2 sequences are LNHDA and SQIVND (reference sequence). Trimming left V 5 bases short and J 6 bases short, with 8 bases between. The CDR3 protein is CASSFSGEQYF. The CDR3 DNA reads TGTGCCAGTAGTTTTTCGGGCGAGCAGTACTTC. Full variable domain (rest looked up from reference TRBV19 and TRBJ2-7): DGGITQSPKYLFRKEGQNVTLSCEQNLNHDAMYWYRQDPGQGLRLIYYSQIVNDFQKGDIAEGYSVSREKKESFPLTVTSAQKNPTAFYLCASSFSGEQYFGPGTRLTVT.

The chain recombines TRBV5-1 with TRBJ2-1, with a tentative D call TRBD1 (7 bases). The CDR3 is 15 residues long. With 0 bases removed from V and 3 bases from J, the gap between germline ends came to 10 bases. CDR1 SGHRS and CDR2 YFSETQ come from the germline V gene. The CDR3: CASSLDQGGYNEQFF. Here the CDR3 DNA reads TGCGCCAGCAGCTTGGATCAGGGGGGCTACAATGAGCAGTTCTTC.

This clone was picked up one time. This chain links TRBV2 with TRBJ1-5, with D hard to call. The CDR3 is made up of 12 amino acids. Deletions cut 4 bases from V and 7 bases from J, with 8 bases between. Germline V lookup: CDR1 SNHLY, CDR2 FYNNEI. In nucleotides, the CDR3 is TGTGCCAGCAGTGGCGGTGGACAGCCCCAGCATTTT. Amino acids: CASSGGGQPQHF. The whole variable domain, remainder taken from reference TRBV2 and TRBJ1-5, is EPEVTQTPSHQVTQMGQEVILRCVPISNHLYFYWYRQILGQKVEFLVSFYNNEISEKSEIFDDQFSVERPDGSNFTLKIRSTKLEDSAMYFCASSGGGQPQHFGDGTRLSIL.

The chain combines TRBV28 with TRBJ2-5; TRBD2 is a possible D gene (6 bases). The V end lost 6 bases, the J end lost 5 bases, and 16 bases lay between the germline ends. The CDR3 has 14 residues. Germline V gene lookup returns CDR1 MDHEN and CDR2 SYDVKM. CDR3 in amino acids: CASSRGTGGETQYF. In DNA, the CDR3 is TGTGCCAGCAGCCGGGGGACCGGAGGCGAGACCCAGTACTTC.

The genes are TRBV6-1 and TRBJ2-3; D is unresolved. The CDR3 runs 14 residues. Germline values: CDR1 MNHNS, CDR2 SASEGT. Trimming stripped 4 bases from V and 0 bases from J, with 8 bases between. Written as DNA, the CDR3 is TGTGCCAGCAGTGGCCCGGTTAGCACAGATACGCAGTATTTT. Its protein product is CASSGPVSTDTQYF.

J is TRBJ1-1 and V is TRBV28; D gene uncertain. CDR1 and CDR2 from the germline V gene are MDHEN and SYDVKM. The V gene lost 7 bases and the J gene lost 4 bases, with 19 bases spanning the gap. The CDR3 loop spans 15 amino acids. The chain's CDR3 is CASIWTQTEGTEAFF. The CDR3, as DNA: TGTGCCAGCATCTGGACCCAAACGGAAGGCACTGAAGCTTTCTTT.

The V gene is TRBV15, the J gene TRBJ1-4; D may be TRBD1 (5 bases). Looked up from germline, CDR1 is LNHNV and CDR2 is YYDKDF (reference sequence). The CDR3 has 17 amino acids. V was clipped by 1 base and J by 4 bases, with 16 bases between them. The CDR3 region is CATSRVLAGPVNEKLFF. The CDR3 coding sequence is TGTGCCACCAGCAGAGTCTTAGCGGGGCCCGTTAATGAAAAACTGTTTTTT.

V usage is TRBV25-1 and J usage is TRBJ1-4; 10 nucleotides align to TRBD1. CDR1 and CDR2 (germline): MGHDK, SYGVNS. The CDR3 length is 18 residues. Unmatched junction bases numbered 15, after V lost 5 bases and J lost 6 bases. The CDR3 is CASSNQLRQGAGDEKLFF. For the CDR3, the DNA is TGTGCCAGCAGTAACCAACTCAGACAGGGGGCTGGAGATGAAAAACTGTTTTTT.

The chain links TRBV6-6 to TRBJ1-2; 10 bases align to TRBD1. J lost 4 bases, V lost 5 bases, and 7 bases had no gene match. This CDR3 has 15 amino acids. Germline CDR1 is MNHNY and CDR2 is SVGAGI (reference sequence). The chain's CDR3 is CASSPDRGSGYGYTF. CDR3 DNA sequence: TGTGCCAGCAGTCCGGACAGGGGGTCTGGCTATGGCTACACCTTC.

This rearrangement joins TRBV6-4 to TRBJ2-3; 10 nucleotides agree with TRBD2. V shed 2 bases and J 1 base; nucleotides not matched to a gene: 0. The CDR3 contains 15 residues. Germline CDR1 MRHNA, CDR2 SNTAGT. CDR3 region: CASSDGTSGTDTQYF. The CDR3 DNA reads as TGTGCCAGCAGTGACGGGACTAGCGGCACAGATACGCAGTATTTT.

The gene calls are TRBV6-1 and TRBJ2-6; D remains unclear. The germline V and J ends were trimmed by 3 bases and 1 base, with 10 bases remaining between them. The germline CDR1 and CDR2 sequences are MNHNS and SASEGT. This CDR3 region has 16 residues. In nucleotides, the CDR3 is TGTGCCAGCAGTGACATAACTGGTTCTGGGGCCAACGTCCTGACTTTC. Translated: CASSDITGSGANVLTF.

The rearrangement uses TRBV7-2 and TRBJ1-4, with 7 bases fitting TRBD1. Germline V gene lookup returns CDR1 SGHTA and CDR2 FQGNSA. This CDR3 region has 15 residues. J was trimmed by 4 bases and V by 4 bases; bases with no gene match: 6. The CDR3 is CASSSGQISNEKLFF. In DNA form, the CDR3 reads TGTGCCAGCAGCTCGGGACAGATCAGTAATGAAAAACTGTTTTTT.

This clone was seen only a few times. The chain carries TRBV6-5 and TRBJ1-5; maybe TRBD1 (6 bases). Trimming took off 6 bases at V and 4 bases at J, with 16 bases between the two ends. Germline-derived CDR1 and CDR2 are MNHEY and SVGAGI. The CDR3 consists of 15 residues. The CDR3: CASSPWQGSNQPQHF. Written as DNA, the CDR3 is TGTGCCAGCAGCCCCTGGCAGGGGAGTAATCAGCCCCAGCATTTT.

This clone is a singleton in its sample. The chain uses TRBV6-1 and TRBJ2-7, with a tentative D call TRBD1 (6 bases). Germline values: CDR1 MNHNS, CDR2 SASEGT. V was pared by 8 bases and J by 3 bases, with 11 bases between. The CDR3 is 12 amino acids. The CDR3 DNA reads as TGTGCCAGCCGGGACACAGGCTACGAGCAGTACTTC. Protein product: CASRDTGYEQYF.